These T cell receptor beta chains were read from a single sample in a study of OX40 agonist ivuxolimab in advanced cancers. Clones were sequenced by immunoSEQ multiplex PCR, and TCRdb holds only the in-frame ones, with some missing. The repertoire has 60,000 to 75,000 clones, approximately 88% of them found once; the top ten carry 5%. The specimen was CD4+ or CD8+ T cells sorted from blood, collected in a trial of the OX40 agonist ivuxolimab. The receptors were gathered from an adult with an advanced solid tumor such as melanoma, head and neck, liver or kidney cancer. Both conserved end residues are part of each CDR3. D genes are given only for firm matches. Size tells how often a clone was seen (once, few, many) or the class of an expanded clone, and some rows leave it out.

CDR3 protein	CDR3 DNA	clone size	D gene	J gene	V gene
CASKQTVQASYEQYF	TGTGCCAGCAAACAGACAGTTCAAGCTTCCTACGAGCAGTACTTC	.	.	TRBJ2-7	TRBV6-5
CASSVSAGVTNEQFF	TGTGCCAGCAGCGTAAGCGCGGGAGTGACCAATGAGCAGTTCTTC	once	TRBD2	TRBJ2-1	TRBV9
CASSLEPPDRDYGYTF	TGTGCCAGCAGCTTAGAACCACCGGACAGGGACTATGGCTACACCTTC	.	TRBD1	TRBJ1-2	TRBV7-9
CASSPDRNKNIQYF	TGTGCCAGCAGTCCGGACAGGAACAAAAACATTCAGTACTTC	.	TRBD1	TRBJ2-4	TRBV11-3
CAWTGQGGGYTF	TGTGCCTGGACTGGACAGGGGGGTGGCTACACCTTC	.	TRBD1	TRBJ1-2	TRBV30
CSAGQQETQYF	TGCAGCGCGGGACAGCAAGAGACCCAGTACTTC	few	TRBD1	TRBJ2-5	TRBV29-1
CAWGQATLGANVLTF	TGTGCCTGGGGACAGGCTACCCTTGGGGCCAACGTCCTGACTTTC	.	TRBD1	TRBJ2-6	TRBV30
CASRPTTDTQYF	TGTGCCAGCCGACCCACCACAGATACGCAGTATTTT	.	.	TRBJ2-3	TRBV11-1
CASSRVRAGGLYEQYF	TGTGCCAGCAGCCGAGTGCGAGCGGGAGGGCTCTACGAGCAGTACTTC	.	TRBD2	TRBJ2-7	TRBV7-2
CASMTSGGSQNIQYF	TGTGCCAGCATGACTAGCGGGGGTTCCCAAAACATTCAGTACTTC	.	TRBD2	TRBJ2-4	TRBV19
CASSTGTRRETQYF	TGTGCCAGTAGTACCGGGACCCGCCGAGAGACCCAGTACTTC	few	.	TRBJ2-5	TRBV19
CASSEQQGRETQYF	TGTGCCAGCAGTGAACAGCAGGGGAGAGAGACCCAGTACTTC	.	.	TRBJ2-5	TRBV6-1
CASTGTGGRGYTF	TGTGCCAGCACCGGGACAGGGGGAAGGGGCTACACCTTC	.	TRBD1	TRBJ1-2	TRBV5-6
CASLDRVKTGELFF	TGCGCCAGCCTCGACAGGGTTAAAACCGGGGAGCTGTTTTTT	once	TRBD1	TRBJ2-2	TRBV10-2
CATSREVAGGPEGQYF	TGTGCCACCAGCAGAGAGGTAGCGGGAGGGCCAGAAGGGCAGTACTTC	once	TRBD2	TRBJ2-7	TRBV15
CASSLVGPGSTEAFF	TGCGCCAGCAGCTTGGTAGGCCCGGGGAGCACTGAAGCTTTCTTT	.	.	TRBJ1-1	TRBV5-1
CASSHLGSADYYNEQFF	TGCGCCAGCAGCCATTTAGGGTCGGCTGACTACTACAATGAGCAGTTCTTC	.	.	TRBJ2-1	TRBV5-1
CASSLDQLSYEQYF	TGCGCCAGCAGCTTGGACCAGCTTTCCTACGAGCAGTACTTC	.	.	TRBJ2-7	TRBV5-1
CASRPEGQAYEKLFF	TGTGCCAGCAGGCCAGAGGGGCAGGCGTATGAAAAACTGTTTTTT	.	.	TRBJ1-4	TRBV6-1
CASSFGQGYSNQPQHF	TGTGCCAGCAGCTTCGGACAGGGGTATAGCAATCAGCCCCAGCATTTT	.	TRBD1	TRBJ1-5	TRBV5-6
CARRGDEETQYF	TGTGCCCGTAGGGGAGACGAGGAGACCCAGTACTTC	.	.	TRBJ2-5	TRBV30
CASSFVANNEQFF	TGTGCCAGCAGCTTCGTAGCTAACAATGAGCAGTTCTTC	.	.	TRBJ2-1	TRBV7-3
CASSTRDRGANTGELFF	TGTGCCAGCAGCACGAGGGACAGGGGGGCGAACACCGGGGAGCTGTTTTTT	.	TRBD1	TRBJ2-2	TRBV11-2
CSARDTEAFF	TGCAGTGCTAGAGATACTGAAGCTTTCTTT	few	.	TRBJ1-1	TRBV20-1
CATSRDWGQSGANVLTF	TGTGCCACCAGCAGAGATTGGGGACAGTCTGGGGCCAACGTCCTGACTTTC	few	TRBD1	TRBJ2-6	TRBV15
CASSTEGYEQFF	TGTGCCAGCAGTACAGAGGGGTATGAGCAGTTCTTC	.	.	TRBJ2-1	TRBV6-5
CASTYTDTQYF	TGTGCCAGCACCTACACAGATACGCAGTATTTT	.	.	TRBJ2-3	TRBV28
CASSLDGGNYGYTF	TGTGCCAGCAGCTTAGACGGCGGAAACTATGGCTACACCTTC	.	.	TRBJ1-2	TRBV11-2
CASSLWPSGVYEQYF	TGTGCCAGCAGCTTATGGCCTAGCGGGGTCTACGAGCAGTACTTC	.	TRBD2	TRBJ2-7	TRBV7-9
CASTDLYGYTF	TGTGCCAGTACTGACCTCTATGGCTACACCTTC	few	.	TRBJ1-2	TRBV19
CASSLYKGNTEAFF	TGTGCCAGCAGCTTATATAAGGGGAACACTGAAGCTTTCTTT	.	.	TRBJ1-1	TRBV5-5
CASSLHGDYTYEQYF	TGTGCCAGCAGCTTGCATGGCGATTATACCTACGAGCAGTACTTC	once	.	TRBJ2-7	TRBV4-2
CASSVQGAGTGELFF	TGTGCCAGCAGCGTTCAGGGGGCCGGCACCGGGGAGCTGTTTTTT	.	TRBD1	TRBJ2-2	TRBV7-8
CASRIGSNQPQHF	TGTGCCAGCAGAATAGGTAGCAATCAGCCCCAGCATTTT	medium-sized	.	TRBJ1-5	TRBV27
CAISDRGSNYGYTF	TGTGCCATCAGCGACAGGGGATCTAACTATGGCTACACCTTC	.	TRBD1	TRBJ1-2	TRBV10-3
CANSQGGPNTEAFF	TGTGCCAACAGCCAGGGCGGCCCGAACACTGAAGCTTTCTTT	few	.	TRBJ1-1	TRBV10-3
CASSRSREGPYNEQFF	TGCGCCAGCTCAAGGTCACGGGAGGGCCCCTACAATGAGCAGTTCTTC	.	TRBD2	TRBJ2-1	TRBV4-1
CASSQGLAGGQETQYF	TGTGCCAGCAGCCAAGGGCTAGCGGGGGGGCAGGAGACCCAGTACTTC	.	TRBD2	TRBJ2-5	TRBV4-2
CAEAPPEQYF	TGTGCCGAAGCCCCCCCAGAGCAGTACTTC	.	.	TRBJ2-7	TRBV28
CASSKAGGGSHEQYF	TGTGCCAGCAGCAAGGCGGGGGGGGGCTCCCACGAGCAGTACTTC	.	TRBD2	TRBJ2-7	TRBV27
CSVGDNQPQHF	TGCAGCGTTGGTGACAATCAGCCCCAGCATTTT	.	.	TRBJ1-5	TRBV29-1
CASSYAEDSEQYF	TGTGCCAGCAGTTACGCAGAGGACAGCGAGCAGTACTTC	.	.	TRBJ2-7	TRBV6-6
CASSLLAGVTYNEQFF	TGTGCCAGCAGCTTACTAGCGGGAGTGACCTACAATGAGCAGTTCTTC	once	TRBD2	TRBJ2-1	TRBV7-2
CASSLAQEWDEQFF	TGTGCCAGCAGCTTAGCGCAGGAATGGGATGAGCAGTTCTTC	.	.	TRBJ2-1	TRBV7-9
CASSFYNEQFF	TGTGCCAGCAGCTTTTACAATGAGCAGTTCTTC	.	.	TRBJ2-1	TRBV11-3
CASSLKVSGTTGNTIYF	TGTGCCAGCAGCTTAAAGGTTTCCGGGACGACTGGAAACACCATATATTTT	.	.	TRBJ1-3	TRBV7-2
CASSPGLVGGEQFF	TGCGCCAGCAGCCCCGGACTAGTCGGGGGTGAGCAGTTCTTC	.	TRBD2	TRBJ2-1	TRBV4-1
CASSILGSSDTQYF	TGTGCCAGTAGTATCTTGGGCTCCTCAGATACGCAGTATTTT	.	.	TRBJ2-3	TRBV19
CASSLVQPLAGGHPYEQYF	TGTGCCAGCAGCTTAGTACAACCACTAGCGGGAGGCCACCCCTACGAGCAGTACTTC	.	TRBD2	TRBJ2-7	TRBV7-2
CASSGPGFNQETQYF	TGTGCCAGTAGTGGTCCAGGGTTTAACCAAGAGACCCAGTACTTC	.	.	TRBJ2-5	TRBV19
CASSILSGGNLNQPQHF	TGTGCCAGTAGTATATTATCAGGGGGAAACCTCAATCAGCCCCAGCATTTT	.	TRBD1	TRBJ1-5	TRBV19
CSAPQGDTQYF	TGCAGCGCTCCCCAGGGGGATACGCAGTATTTT	few	.	TRBJ2-3	TRBV29-1
CASSLTGGEETQYF	TGTGCCAGCAGCCTGACGGGAGGAGAGGAGACCCAGTACTTC	.	TRBD2	TRBJ2-5	TRBV7-2
CASSKTSGGFYEQYF	TGTGCCAGCAGCAAGACTAGCGGAGGATTCTACGAGCAGTACTTC	.	TRBD2	TRBJ2-7	TRBV7-6
CASRGDNEQFF	TGTGCCAGCAGGGGCGACAATGAGCAGTTCTTC	.	.	TRBJ2-1	TRBV6-6